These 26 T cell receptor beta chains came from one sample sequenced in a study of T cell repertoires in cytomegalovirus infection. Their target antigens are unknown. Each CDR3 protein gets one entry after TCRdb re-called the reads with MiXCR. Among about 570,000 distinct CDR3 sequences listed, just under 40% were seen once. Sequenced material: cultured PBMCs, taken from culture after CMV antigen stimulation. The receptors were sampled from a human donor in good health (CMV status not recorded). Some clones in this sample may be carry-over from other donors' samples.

The CDR3 coding sequence is TGTGCCAGCAGCCCTTCCACCCCTTACGGTGGGGCTACGCAGTATTTT. It translates to CASSPSTPYGGATQYF. The chain has TRBV7-2 and TRBJ2-3, with D perhaps matching TRBD1 (5 bases). V was cut by 5 bases and J by 8 bases, with 23 bases left in between. Germline CDR1 reads SGHTA; CDR2 reads FQGNSA. The CDR3 length is 16 residues.

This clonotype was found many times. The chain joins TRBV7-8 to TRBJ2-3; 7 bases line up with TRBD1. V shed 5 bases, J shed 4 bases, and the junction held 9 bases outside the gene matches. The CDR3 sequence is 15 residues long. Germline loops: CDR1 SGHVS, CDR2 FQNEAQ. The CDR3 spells CASSQGQQGADTQYF. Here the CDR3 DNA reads TGTGCCAGCAGCCAGGGACAGCAGGGCGCAGATACGCAGTATTTT.

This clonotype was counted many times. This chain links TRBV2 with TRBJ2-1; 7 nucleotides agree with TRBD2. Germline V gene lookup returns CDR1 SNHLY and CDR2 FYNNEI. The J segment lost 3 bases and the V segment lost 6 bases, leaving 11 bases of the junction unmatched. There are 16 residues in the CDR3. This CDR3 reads CASSQVRLAVYNEQFF. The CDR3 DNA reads TGTGCCAGCAGCCAAGTCAGGCTAGCGGTCTACAATGAGCAGTTCTTC.

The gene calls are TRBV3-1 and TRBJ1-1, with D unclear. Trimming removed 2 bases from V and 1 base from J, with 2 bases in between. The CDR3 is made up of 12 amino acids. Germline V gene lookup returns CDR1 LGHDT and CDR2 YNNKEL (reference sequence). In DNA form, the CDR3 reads TGTGCCAGCAGCCAATGGAACACTGAAGCTTTCTTT. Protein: CASSQWNTEAFF. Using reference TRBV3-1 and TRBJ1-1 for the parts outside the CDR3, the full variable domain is DTAVSQTPKYLVTQMGNDKSIKCEQNLGHDTMYWYKQDSKKFLKIMFSYNNKELIINETVPNRFSPKSPDKAHLNLHINSLELGDSAVYFCASSQWNTEAFFGQGTRLTVV.

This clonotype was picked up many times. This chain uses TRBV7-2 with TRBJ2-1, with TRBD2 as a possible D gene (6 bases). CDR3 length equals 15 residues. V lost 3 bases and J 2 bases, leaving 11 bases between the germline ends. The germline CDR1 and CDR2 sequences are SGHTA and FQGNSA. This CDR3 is CASSFLGGAYNEQFF. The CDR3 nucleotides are TGTGCCAGCAGCTTTTTGGGCGGGGCCTACAATGAGCAGTTCTTC. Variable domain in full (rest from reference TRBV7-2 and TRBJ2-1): GAGVSQSPSNKVTEKGKDVELRCDPISGHTALYWYRQSLGQGLEFLIYFQGNSAPDKSGLPSDRFSAERTGGSVSTLTIQRTQQEDSAVYLCASSFLGGAYNEQFFGPGTRLTVL.

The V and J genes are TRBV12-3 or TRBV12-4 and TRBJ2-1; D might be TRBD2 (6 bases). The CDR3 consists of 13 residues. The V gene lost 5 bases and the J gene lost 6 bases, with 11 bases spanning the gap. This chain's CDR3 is CASSARDSNEQFF. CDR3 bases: TGTGCCAGCAGTGCCCGGGACTCCAATGAGCAGTTCTTC.

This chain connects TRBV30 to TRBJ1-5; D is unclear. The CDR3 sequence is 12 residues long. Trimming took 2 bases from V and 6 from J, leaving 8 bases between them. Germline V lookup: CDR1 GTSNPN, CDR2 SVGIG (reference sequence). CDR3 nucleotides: TGTGCCTGGAGTATTTTTGGTCAGCCCCAGCATTTT. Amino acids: CAWSIFGQPQHF.

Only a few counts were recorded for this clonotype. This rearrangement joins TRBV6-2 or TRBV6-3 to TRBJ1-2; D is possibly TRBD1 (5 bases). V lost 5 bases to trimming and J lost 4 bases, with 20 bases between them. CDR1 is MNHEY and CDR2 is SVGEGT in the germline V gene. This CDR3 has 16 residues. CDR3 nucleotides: TGTGCCAGCAGTCGAGCATTCATCGGAAGGGGCTATGGCTACACCTTC. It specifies CASSRAFIGRGYGYTF.

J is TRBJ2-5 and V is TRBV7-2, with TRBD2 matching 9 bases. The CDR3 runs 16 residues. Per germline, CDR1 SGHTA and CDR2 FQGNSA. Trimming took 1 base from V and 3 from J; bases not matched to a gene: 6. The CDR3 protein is CASSLGAGGAKETQYF. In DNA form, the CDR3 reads TGTGCCAGCAGCTTAGGGGCGGGGGGGGCCAAAGAGACCCAGTACTTC. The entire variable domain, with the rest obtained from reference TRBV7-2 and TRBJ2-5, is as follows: GAGVSQSPSNKVTEKGKDVELRCDPISGHTALYWYRQSLGQGLEFLIYFQGNSAPDKSGLPSDRFSAERTGGSVSTLTIQRTQQEDSAVYLCASSLGAGGAKETQYFGPGTRLLVL.

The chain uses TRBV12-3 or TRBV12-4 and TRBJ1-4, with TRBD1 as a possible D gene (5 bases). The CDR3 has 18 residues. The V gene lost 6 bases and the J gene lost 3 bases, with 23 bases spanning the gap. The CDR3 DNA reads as TGTGCCAGCAGAGGCCGGGACCGGGCCATGGCACCTAATGAAAAACTGTTTTTT. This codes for CASRGRDRAMAPNEKLFF.

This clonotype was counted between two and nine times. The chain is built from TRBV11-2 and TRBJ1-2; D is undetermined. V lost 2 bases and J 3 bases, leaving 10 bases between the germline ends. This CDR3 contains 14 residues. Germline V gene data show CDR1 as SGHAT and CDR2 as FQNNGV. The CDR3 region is CASSLLRLDYGYTF. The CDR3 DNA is TGTGCCAGCAGCTTACTCAGACTTGACTATGGCTACACCTTC. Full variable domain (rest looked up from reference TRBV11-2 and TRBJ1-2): EAGVAQSPRYKIIEKRQSVAFWCNPISGHATLYWYQQILGQGPKLLIQFQNNGVVDDSQLPKDRFSAERLKGVDSTLKIQPAKLEDSAVYLCASSLLRLDYGYTFGSGTRLTVV.

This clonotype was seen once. The chain's CDR3 is CASSPRGALNRQAFF. DNA of the CDR3: TGTGCCAGCAGTCCACGGGGGGCGCTTAATCGGCAAGCTTTCTTT. The chain is built from TRBV12-3 or TRBV12-4 and TRBJ1-1; possibly TRBD1 for D (6 bases). V shed 5 bases and J shed 9 bases, with 22 bases lying between them. The CDR3 runs to 15 residues.

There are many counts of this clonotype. CDR3 sequence: CASSLGGGDGYTF. The CDR3, as DNA: TGTGCCAGCAGCTTAGGAGGGGGCGATGGCTACACCTTC. This chain connects TRBV7-6 to TRBJ1-2, with TRBD1 matching 7 bases. The trim removed 1 base at V and 6 bases at J, leaving 2 bases unmatched. Germline assignment: CDR1 SGHVS and CDR2 FNYEAQ. The CDR3 is 13 residues long.

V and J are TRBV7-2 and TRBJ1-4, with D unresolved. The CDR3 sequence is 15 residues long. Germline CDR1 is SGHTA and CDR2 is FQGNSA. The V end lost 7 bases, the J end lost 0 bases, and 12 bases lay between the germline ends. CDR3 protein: CASIPGKTTNEKLFF. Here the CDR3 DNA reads TGTGCCAGCATCCCGGGCAAGACAACTAATGAAAAACTGTTTTTT. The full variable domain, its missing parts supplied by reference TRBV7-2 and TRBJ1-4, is GAGVSQSPSNKVTEKGKDVELRCDPISGHTALYWYRQSLGQGLEFLIYFQGNSAPDKSGLPSDRFSAERTGGSVSTLTIQRTQQEDSAVYLCASIPGKTTNEKLFFGSGTQLSVL.

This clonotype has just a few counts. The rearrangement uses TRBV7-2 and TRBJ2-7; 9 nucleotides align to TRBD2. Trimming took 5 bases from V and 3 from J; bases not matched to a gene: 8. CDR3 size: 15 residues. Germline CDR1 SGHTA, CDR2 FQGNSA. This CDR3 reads CASSGGGRGGYEQYF. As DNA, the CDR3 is TGTGCCAGCAGCGGGGGGGGGCGGGGGGGCTACGAGCAGTACTTC.

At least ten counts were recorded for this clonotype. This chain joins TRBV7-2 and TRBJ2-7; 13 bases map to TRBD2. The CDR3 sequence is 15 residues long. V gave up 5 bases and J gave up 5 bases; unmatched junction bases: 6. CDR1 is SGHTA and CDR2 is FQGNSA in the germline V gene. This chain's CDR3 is CASSPPGLAGNEQYF. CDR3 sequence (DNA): TGTGCCAGCAGCCCGCCGGGACTAGCGGGAAACGAGCAGTACTTC.

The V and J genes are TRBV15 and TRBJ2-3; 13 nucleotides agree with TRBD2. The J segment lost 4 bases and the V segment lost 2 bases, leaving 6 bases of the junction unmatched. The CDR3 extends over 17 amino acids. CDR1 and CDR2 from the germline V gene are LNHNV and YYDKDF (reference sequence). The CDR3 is CATSRRSGLAGSDTQYF. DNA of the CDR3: TGTGCCACCAGCAGAAGATCGGGACTAGCGGGATCAGATACGCAGTATTTT.

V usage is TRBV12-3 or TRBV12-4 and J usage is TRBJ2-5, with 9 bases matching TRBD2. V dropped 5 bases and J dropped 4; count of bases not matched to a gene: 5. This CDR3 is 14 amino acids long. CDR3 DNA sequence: TGTGCCAGCAGTCACGGGACTAGCCGAGAGACCCAGTACTTC. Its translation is CASSHGTSRETQYF.

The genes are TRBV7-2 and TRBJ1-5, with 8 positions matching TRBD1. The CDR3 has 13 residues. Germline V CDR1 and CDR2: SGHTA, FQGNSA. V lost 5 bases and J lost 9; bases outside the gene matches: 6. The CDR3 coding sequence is TGTGCCAGCAGCGTAACAGGGACAGGGCCCCAGCATTTT. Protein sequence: CASSVTGTGPQHF.

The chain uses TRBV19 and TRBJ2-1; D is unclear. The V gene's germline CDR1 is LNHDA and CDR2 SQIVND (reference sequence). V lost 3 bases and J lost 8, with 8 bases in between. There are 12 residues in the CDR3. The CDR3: CASSIVEDEQFF. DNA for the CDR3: TGTGCCAGTAGTATCGTTGAGGATGAGCAGTTCTTC.

The CDR3 sequence is CSVRGGIQETQYF. DNA of the CDR3: TGCAGTGTTCGGGGGGGGATTCAAGAGACCCAGTACTTC. The chain couples TRBV20-1 to TRBJ2-5; 8 nucleotides align to TRBD2. There are 13 residues in the CDR3. Per the germline V gene, CDR1 is DFQATT and CDR2 is SNEGSKA (reference sequence). Germline trimming cut 7 bases from V and 2 bases from J; bases unmatched to any gene: 6.

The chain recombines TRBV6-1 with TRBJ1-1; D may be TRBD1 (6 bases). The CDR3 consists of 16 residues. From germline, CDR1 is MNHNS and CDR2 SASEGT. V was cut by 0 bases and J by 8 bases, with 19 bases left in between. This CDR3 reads CASSEATPRGAPEAFF. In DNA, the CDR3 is TGTGCCAGCAGTGAAGCTACCCCGAGGGGGGCTCCCGAAGCTTTCTTT.

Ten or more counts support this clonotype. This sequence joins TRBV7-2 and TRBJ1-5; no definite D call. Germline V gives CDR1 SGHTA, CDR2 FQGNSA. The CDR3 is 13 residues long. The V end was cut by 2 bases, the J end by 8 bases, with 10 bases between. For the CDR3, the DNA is TGTGCCAGCAGCTTATGGTCGGTAGAGCCCCAGCATTTT. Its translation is CASSLWSVEPQHF.

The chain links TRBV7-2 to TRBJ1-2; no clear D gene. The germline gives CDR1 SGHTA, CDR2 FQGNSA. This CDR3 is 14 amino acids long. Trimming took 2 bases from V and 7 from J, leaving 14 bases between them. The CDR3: CASSLYSPWGGYTF. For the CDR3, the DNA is TGTGCCAGCAGCTTATATTCCCCCTGGGGTGGCTACACCTTC.

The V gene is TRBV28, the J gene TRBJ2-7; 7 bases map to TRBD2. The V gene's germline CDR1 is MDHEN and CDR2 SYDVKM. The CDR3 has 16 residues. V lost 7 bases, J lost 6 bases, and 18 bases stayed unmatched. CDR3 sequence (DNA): TGTGCCAGCAAAGAGGTTTGGGGGGGGAGGTCAACCGAGCAGTACTTC. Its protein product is CASKEVWGGRSTEQYF.

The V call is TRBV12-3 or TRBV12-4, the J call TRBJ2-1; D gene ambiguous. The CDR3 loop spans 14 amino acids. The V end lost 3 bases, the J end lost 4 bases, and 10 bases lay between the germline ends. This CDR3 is CASSFLSAYNEQFF. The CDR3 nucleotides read TGTGCCAGCAGTTTCCTATCAGCTTACAATGAGCAGTTCTTC.